The T cell receptor beta chain described here comes from a study of T cells in pancreatic ductal adenocarcinoma. Study findings and constraints: Mean clonality was about 0.11 in tumors and roughly 0.067 in blood, not significantly different. The resected cohort was biased toward the minority with early-stage disease. Tumor-versus-blood clonality comparisons may be biased toward lower tumor diversity.

Remarks on this clone: Its antigen remains unknown.

Clones were sequenced by immunoSEQ multiplex PCR, and TCRdb holds only the in-frame ones, with some missing. The profile shows some 4,500 clones, 68% of them singletons. The CDR3 contains 19 residues. The germline V gene has CDR1 MDHEN and CDR2 SYDVKM. V dropped 4 bases and J dropped 0; count of bases not matched to a gene: 11. The selected patients with pancreatic ductal adenocarcinoma had surgery but no neoadjuvant therapy. V gene TRBV28 combines with J gene TRBJ2-1, with TRBD2 identical over 11 bases. The TCR originated in a human donor with pancreatic ductal adenocarcinoma. The sequencing sample was made of pancreatic tumor tissue. The chain's CDR3 is CASSSPGLAVASSYNEQFF. Written as DNA, the CDR3 is TGTGCCAGCAGTTCCCCGGGACTAGCGGTAGCAAGCTCCTACAATGAGCAGTTCTTC.